This T cell receptor beta chain came from a study of B cell selection in AIRE deficiency. Looked up from germline, CDR1 is MDHEN and CDR2 is SYDVKM. CDR3 length: 20 residues. Trimming took 7 bases from V and 5 from J; bases not matched to a gene: 21. Regulatory T cells were sorted as CD4+CD25hiCD127low/negative. TCRdb's table, derived via immunoSEQ multiplex PCR, lists solely in-frame clones and lacks some. In the table there are over 20,000 clones, 85% to 95% of which are singletons. The chain has TRBV28 and TRBJ2-1, with TRBD2 matching over 12 bases. The sequence derives from a human donor in good health. Sequencing was done on a sample of CD4+CD25+ Tregs sorted from PBMCs. The CDR3 spells CASKRQGFWASGRADNEQFF. The DNA of the CDR3 is TGTGCCAGCAAGAGACAGGGGTTTTGGGCTAGCGGGAGGGCCGACAATGAGCAGTTCTTC.